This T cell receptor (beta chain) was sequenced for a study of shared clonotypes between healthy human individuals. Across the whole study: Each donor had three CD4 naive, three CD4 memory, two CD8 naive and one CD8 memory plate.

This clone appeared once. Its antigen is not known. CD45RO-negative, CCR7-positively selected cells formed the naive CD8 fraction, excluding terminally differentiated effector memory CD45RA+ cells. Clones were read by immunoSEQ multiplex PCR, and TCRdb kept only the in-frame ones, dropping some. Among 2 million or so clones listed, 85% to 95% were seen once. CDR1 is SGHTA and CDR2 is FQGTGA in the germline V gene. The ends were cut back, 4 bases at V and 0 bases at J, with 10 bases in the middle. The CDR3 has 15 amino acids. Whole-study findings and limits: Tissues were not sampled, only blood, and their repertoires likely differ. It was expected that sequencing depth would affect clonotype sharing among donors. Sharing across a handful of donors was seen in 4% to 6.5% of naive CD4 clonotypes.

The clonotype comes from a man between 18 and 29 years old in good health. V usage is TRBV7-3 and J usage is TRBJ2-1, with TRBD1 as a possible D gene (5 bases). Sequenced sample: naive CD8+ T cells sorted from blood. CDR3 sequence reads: CASSYWGPSYNEQFF. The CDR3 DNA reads TGTGCCAGCAGCTATTGGGGCCCCTCCTACAATGAGCAGTTCTTC.